The next 8 T cell receptor beta chains were all read from a single sample in a study of regulatory T cells in long-lasting Graves disease. Time point meaning: persistent/refractory GD, antithyroid drugs over 5 years with positive TRAb. From RNA extracted from PBMCs, the TCR library was made. Arm-PCR of CDR3 regions and iRepertoire HTBI primers were the basis on which TCR beta libraries were built. TCRdb re-analysed the multiplex PCR reads in MiXCR, keeping a single row per CDR3 protein. The sample contains about 460,000 distinct CDR3 sequences, about 20% of which appear only once. Sequenced here: peripheral blood mononuclear cells (PBMCs), sampled when the disease was refractory, from a patient treated with antithyroid drugs. The receptors come from a female donor with Graves disease.

This clonotype was seen a few times. V is TRBV20-1 and J is TRBJ2-7; D unclear. This CDR3 has 13 residues. CDR1 and CDR2 from the germline V gene are DFQATT and SNEGSKA (reference sequence). With 5 bases removed from V and 1 base from J, the gap between germline ends came to 12 bases. CDR3 amino acids: CSAPGPMSYEQYF. The CDR3 DNA reads TGCAGTGCTCCCGGCCCAATGTCCTACGAGCAGTACTTC.

This clonotype was observed many times. This chain connects TRBV11-2 to TRBJ1-2; D remains ambiguous. Trimming cost V 0 bases and J 0 bases, with 5 bases left between them. This CDR3 has 14 residues. Germline CDR1 reads SGHAT; CDR2 reads FQNNGV. The CDR3 sequence is CASSLDTSNYGYTF. Written as DNA, the CDR3 is TGTGCCAGCAGCTTAGACACTTCTAACTATGGCTACACCTTC.

At least ten counts were recorded for this clonotype. The genes are TRBV11-2 and TRBJ2-5, with D possibly TRBD2 on 5 matching bases. From germline, CDR1 is SGHAT and CDR2 FQNNGV. CDR3 length: 14 residues. V dropped 1 base and J dropped 3 bases, with 9 bases sitting between them. The CDR3 bases are TGTGCCAGCAGCTTAGGCGGGTTGAAAGAGACCCAGTACTTC. Its protein is CASSLGGLKETQYF.

This clonotype showed up many times. The chain is built from TRBV27 and TRBJ1-1, with D uncertain. The CDR3 is 15 amino acids. V lost 5 bases and J lost 1, with 14 bases in between. CDR1 and CDR2 from the germline V gene are MNHEY and SMNVEV (reference sequence). Written as DNA, the CDR3 is TGTGCCAGCAGTCCTCTCCACGACAAGAACACTGAAGCTTTCTTT. Translating it yields CASSPLHDKNTEAFF.

The sample holds a few counts of this clonotype. The chain joins TRBV15 to TRBJ1-1; no clear D. The CDR3 consists of 14 residues. Between the trimmed V and J ends, which lost 0 bases and 3 bases, there was a span of 8 bases. CDR1 is LNHNV, CDR2 YYDKDF, per germline (reference sequence). The DNA for the CDR3 is TGTGCCACCAGCAGAGATGGCAGCGACACTGAAGCTTTCTTT. Translated, it gives CATSRDGSDTEAFF. Full variable domain (missing parts from reference TRBV15 and TRBJ1-1): DAMVIQNPRYQVTQFGKPVTLSCSQTLNHNVMYWYQQKSSQAPKLLFHYYDKDFNNEADTPDNFQSRRPNTSFCFLDIRSPGLGDTAMYLCATSRDGSDTEAFFGQGTRLTVV.

V gene TRBV7-9 combines with J gene TRBJ2-7; D may match TRBD1 or TRBD2 (5 bases each). CDR3 length: 14 residues. Trimming stripped 1 base from V and 4 bases from J, with 11 bases between. Germline V lookup: CDR1 SEHNR, CDR2 FQNEAQ (reference sequence). CDR3 amino acids: CASSLVGEMYEQYF. In DNA, the CDR3 is TGTGCCAGCAGCTTAGTGGGGGAGATGTACGAGCAGTACTTC.

The chain links TRBV2 to TRBJ2-3; D gene ambiguous. V was cut by 4 bases and J by 6 bases, with 17 bases left in between. Germline CDR1 is SNHLY and CDR2 is FYNNEI. The CDR3 extends over 15 amino acids. The CDR3 sequence is CASSGDNNLLDTQYF. The CDR3 DNA sequence: TGTGCCAGCAGTGGGGATAATAATTTATTGGATACGCAGTATTTT.

The chain has TRBV6-1 and TRBJ2-2, with D possibly matching TRBD2 (5 bases). The CDR3 length is 14 residues. The ends were cut back, 8 bases at V and 6 bases at J, with 16 bases in the middle. CDR1 is MNHNS, CDR2 SASEGT, per germline. The CDR3 reads CASGEGLVPGELFF. In DNA, the CDR3 is TGTGCCAGCGGCGAGGGATTAGTCCCCGGGGAGCTGTTTTTT.